The present TCR beta chain was sequenced within a study of blood T cell repertoires in COVID-19. On the study more broadly: The United States, Italy and Spain supplied acute and convalescent COVID-19 samples.

Followed longitudinally, the Seattle patients had been enrolled during active infection. Germline trimming cut 5 bases from V and 6 bases from J; bases unmatched to any gene: 8. Looked up from germline, CDR1 is MGHRA and CDR2 is YSYEKL. This CDR3 is built from 15 residues. Method: immunoSEQ multiplex PCR; TCRdb's copy keeps in-frame clones and lacks some. The sample has approximately 170,000 clones, roughly nine tenths seen once. Material: peripheral blood. The TCR sequence derives from a woman in her sixties with COVID-19, enrolled during active disease. This chain links TRBV4-1 with TRBJ1-5; 9 nucleotides match TRBD1. The CDR3 loop is CASSTQTGGGQPQHF. DNA of the CDR3: TGCGCCAGCAGCACTCAGACAGGGGGGGGTCAGCCCCAGCATTTT.